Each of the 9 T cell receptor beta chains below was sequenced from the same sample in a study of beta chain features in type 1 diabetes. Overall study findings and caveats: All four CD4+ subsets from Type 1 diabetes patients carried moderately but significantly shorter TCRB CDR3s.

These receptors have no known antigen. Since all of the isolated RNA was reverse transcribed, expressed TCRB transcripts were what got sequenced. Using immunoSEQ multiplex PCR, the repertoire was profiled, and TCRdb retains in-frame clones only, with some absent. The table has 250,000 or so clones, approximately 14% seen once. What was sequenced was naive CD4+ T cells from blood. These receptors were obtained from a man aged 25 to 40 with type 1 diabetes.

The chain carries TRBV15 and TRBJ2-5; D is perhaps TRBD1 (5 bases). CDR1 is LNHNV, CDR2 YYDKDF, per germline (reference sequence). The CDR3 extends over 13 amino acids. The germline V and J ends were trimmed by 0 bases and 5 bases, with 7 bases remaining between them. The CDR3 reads CATSRDHRETQYF. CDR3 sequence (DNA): TGTGCCACCAGCAGAGATCACAGGGAGACCCAGTACTTC. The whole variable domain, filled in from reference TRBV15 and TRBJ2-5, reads DAMVIQNPRYQVTQFGKPVTLSCSQTLNHNVMYWYQQKSSQAPKLLFHYYDKDFNNEADTPDNFQSRRPNTSFCFLDIRSPGLGDTAMYLCATSRDHRETQYFGPGTRLLVL.

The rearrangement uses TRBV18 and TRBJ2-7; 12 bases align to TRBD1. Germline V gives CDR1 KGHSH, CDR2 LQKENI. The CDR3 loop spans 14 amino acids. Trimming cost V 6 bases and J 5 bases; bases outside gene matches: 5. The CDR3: CASSPGQGANEQYF. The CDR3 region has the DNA TGTGCCAGCTCCCCGGGACAGGGGGCCAACGAGCAGTACTTC. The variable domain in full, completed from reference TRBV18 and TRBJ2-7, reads NAGVMQNPRHLVRRRGQEARLRCSPMKGHSHVYWYRQLPEEGLKFMVYLQKENIIDESGMPKERFSAEFPKEGPSILRIQQVVRGDSAAYFCASSPGQGANEQYFGPGTRLTVT.

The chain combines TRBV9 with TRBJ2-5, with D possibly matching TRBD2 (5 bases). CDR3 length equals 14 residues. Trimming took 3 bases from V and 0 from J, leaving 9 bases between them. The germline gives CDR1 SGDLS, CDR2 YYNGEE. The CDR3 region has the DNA TGTGCCAGCAGCGGATCTAGCTACCAAGAGACCCAGTACTTC. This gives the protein CASSGSSYQETQYF. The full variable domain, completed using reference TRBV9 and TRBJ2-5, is DSGVTQTPKHLITATGQRVTLRCSPRSGDLSVYWYQQSLDQGLQFLIQYYNGEERAKGNILERFSAQQFPDLHSELNLSSLELGDSALYFCASSGSSYQETQYFGPGTRLLVL.

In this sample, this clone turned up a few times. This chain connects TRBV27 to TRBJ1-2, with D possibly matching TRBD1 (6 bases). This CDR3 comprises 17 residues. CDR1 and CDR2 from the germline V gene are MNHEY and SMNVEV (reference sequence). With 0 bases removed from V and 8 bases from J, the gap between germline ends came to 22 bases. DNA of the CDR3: TGTGCCAGCAGTTTATCGGGGCAGGTCCCGATCCAGGGGGGCTACACCTTC. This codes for CASSLSGQVPIQGGYTF.

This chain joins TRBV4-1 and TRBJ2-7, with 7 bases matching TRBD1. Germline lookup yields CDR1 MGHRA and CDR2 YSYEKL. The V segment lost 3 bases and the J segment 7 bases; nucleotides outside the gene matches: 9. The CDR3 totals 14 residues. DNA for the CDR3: TGCGCCAGCAGCCAGGAAATCAGGGGGTGGGAGCAGTACTTC. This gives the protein CASSQEIRGWEQYF.

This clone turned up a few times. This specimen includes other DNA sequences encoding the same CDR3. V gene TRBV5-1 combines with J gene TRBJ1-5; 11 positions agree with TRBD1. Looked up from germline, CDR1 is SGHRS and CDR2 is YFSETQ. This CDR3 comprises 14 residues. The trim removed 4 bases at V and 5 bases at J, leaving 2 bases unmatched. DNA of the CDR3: TGCGCCAGCAGCCCGGGACAGGGGGATCAGCCCCAGCATTTT. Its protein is CASSPGQGDQPQHF.

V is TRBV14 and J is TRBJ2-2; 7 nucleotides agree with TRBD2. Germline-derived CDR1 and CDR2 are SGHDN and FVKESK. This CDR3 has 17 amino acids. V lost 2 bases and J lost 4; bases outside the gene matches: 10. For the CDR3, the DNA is TGTGCCAGCAGCCAAACGGTCTTGGGACTAATCACCGGGGAGCTGTTTTTT. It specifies CASSQTVLGLITGELFF.

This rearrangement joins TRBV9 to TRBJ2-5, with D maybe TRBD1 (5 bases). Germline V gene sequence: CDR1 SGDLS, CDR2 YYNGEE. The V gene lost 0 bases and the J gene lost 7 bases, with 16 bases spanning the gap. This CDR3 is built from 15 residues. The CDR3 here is CASSVEGHIGGTQYF. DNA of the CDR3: TGTGCCAGCAGCGTAGAGGGGCATATAGGCGGGACCCAGTACTTC.

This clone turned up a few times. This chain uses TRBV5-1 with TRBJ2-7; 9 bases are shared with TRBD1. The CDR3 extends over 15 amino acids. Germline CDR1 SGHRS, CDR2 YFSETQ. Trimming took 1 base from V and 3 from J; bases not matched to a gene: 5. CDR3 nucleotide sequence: TGCGCCAGCAGCTTGACTGGACAGGGGTTCTACGAGCAGTACTTC. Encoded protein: CASSLTGQGFYEQYF.